This T cell receptor beta chain is drawn from a study of blood T cell repertoires in COVID-19. Study-wide context: PBMCs, B-cell-depleted T cells, or T cells were the source of the cDNA or gDNA that made up the material.

Methods used by the authors: The authors estimated nucleated cell counts from reference gene primer amplification. Here immunoSEQ multiplex PCR was the method, and the copy in TCRdb shows in-frame clones only, minus some. That table gives V, J and clone size, and the DNA gave D and trimming. The table records about 190,000 clones, less than 85% of them present only once. Each participant's cohort was designated according to participant-reported clinical history. What the recovered Cohort 3 donors had was two negative PCRs, clearance, or symptom resolution. Deletions cut 3 bases from V and 3 bases from J, with 10 bases between. The CDR3 contains 13 residues. Germline lookup yields CDR1 GTSNPN and CDR2 SVGIG (reference sequence). The sample holds one count of this clone.

The clonotype originates from a woman aged 30 to 39 who had recovered from COVID-19. Sample: PBMCs or T cells enriched from blood (not recorded which). The V and J genes are TRBV30 and TRBJ2-3; D is possibly TRBD2 (5 bases). In DNA, the CDR3 is TGTGCCTGGAGCGCTGGCGGGACAGATACGCAGTATTTT. It is translated as CAWSAGGTDTQYF.